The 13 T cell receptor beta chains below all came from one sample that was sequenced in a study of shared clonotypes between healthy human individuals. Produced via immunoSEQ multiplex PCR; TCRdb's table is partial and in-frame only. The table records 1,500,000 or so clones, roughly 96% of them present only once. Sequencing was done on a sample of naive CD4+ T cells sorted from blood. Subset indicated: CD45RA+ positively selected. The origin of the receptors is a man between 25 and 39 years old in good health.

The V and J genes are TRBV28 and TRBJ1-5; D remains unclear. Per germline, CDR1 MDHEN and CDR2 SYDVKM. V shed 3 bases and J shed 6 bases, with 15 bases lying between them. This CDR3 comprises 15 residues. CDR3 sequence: CASSFFRRLGQPQHF. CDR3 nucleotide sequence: TGTGCCAGCAGTTTTTTTAGGAGGTTGGGTCAGCCCCAGCATTTT.

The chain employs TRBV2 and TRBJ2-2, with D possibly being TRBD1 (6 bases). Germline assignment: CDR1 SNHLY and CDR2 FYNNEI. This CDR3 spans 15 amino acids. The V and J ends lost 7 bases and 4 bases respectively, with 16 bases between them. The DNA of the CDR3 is TGTGCCAGCAACGGCCCGACCAGGGGCACCGGGGAGCTGTTTTTT. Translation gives CASNGPTRGTGELFF.

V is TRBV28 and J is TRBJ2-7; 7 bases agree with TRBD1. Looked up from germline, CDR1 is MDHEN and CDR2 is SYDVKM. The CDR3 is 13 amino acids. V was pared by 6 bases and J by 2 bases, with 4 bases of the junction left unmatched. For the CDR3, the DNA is TGTGCCAGCAGACAACAGGGGACCTACGAGCAGTACTTC. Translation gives CASRQQGTYEQYF. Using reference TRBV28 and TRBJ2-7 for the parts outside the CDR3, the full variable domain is DVKVTQSSRYLVKRTGEKVFLECVQDMDHENMFWYRQDPGLGLRLIYFSYDVKMKEKGDIPEGYSVSREKKERFSLILESASTNQTSMYLCASRQQGTYEQYFGPGTRLTVT.

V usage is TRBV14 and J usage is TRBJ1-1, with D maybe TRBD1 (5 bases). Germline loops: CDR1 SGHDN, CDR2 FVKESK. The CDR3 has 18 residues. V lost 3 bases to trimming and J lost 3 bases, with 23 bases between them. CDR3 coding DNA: TGTGCCAGCAGCCACCGCAGGGCGAGAACAGGAGGGGACACTGAAGCTTTCTTT. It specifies CASSHRRARTGGDTEAFF.

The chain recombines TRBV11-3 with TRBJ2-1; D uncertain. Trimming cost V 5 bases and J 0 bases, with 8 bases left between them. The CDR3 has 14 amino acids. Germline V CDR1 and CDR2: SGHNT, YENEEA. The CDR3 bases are TGTGCCAGCAGCGCTAGGAGCTCCTACAATGAGCAGTTCTTC. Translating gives CASSARSSYNEQFF.

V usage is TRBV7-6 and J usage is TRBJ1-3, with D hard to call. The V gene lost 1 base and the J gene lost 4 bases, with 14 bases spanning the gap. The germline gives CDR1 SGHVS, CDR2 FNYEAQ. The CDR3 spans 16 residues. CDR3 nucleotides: TGTGCCAGCAGCTTAGGAGGCGCAGGTAGCGGAAACACCATATATTTT. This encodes CASSLGGAGSGNTIYF.

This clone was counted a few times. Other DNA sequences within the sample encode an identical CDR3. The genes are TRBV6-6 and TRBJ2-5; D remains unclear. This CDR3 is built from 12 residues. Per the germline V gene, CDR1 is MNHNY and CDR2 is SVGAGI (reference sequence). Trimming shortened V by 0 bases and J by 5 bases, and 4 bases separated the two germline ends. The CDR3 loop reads CASSYSRETQYF. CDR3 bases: TGTGCCAGCAGTTACTCGAGGGAGACCCAGTACTTC.

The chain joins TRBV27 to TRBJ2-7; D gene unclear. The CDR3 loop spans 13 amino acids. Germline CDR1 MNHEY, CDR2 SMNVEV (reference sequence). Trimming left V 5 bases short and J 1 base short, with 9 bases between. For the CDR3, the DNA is TGTGCCAGCAGTACGCAGTTATCCTACGAGCAGTACTTC. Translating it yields CASSTQLSYEQYF.

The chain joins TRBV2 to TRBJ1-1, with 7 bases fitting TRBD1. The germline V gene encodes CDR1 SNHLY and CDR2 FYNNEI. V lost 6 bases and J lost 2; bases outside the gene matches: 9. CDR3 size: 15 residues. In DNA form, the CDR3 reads TGTGCCAGCAGGGGGACCGGGACAGTTAACACTGAAGCTTTCTTT. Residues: CASRGTGTVNTEAFF.

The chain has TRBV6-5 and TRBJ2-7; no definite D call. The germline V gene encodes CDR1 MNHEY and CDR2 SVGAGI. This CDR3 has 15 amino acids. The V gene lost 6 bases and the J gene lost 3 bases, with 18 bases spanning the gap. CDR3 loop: CASSPSSSLFYEQYF. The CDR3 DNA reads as TGTGCCAGCAGCCCCTCTTCCAGCCTGTTCTACGAGCAGTACTTC.

CDR3 sequence reads: CASSPPGTGGFLQHF. CDR3 nucleotides: TGTGCCAGTAGTCCACCCGGGACAGGGGGCTTTCTCCAGCATTTT. The chain carries TRBV19 and TRBJ1-5; 12 positions match TRBD1. The CDR3 is 15 amino acids. Losses at the gene ends were 5 bases for V and 12 bases for J; bases not matched to a gene: 11. The germline V gene has CDR1 LNHDA and CDR2 SQIVND (reference sequence).

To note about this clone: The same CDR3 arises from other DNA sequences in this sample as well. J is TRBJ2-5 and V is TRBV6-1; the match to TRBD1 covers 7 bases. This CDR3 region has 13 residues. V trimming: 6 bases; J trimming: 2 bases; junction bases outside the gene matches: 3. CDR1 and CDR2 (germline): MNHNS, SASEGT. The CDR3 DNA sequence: TGTGCCAGCAGGGGGGACAGTCAAGAGACCCAGTACTTC. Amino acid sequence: CASRGDSQETQYF.

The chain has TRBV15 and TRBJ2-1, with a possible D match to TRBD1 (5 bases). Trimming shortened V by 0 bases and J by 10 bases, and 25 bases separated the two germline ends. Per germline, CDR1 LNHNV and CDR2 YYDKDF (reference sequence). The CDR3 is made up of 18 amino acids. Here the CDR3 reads CATSREYPSRALEVEQFF. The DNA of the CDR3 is TGTGCCACCAGCAGAGAATACCCCAGCAGGGCCTTAGAGGTGGAGCAGTTCTTC.